The sequence of this TCR beta chain was determined in a study of T-cell reconstitution after alpha-beta-depleted transplantation in children. Construction of the TCRbeta library involved unique molecular identifiers. Each CDR3 protein is one row after TCRdb ran MiXCR on the PCR reads. The data contain 250,000 to 350,000 distinct CDR3 sequences, approximately 23% of them singletons. The CDR3 spans 15 residues. V gave up 4 bases and J gave up 2 bases, with 13 bases separating them. Germline V lookup: CDR1 ENHRY, CDR2 SYGVKD. This TCR was recovered from a male patient younger than 18 who had a stem cell transplant for acute lymphoblastic leukemia, so the T cells may come from the graft donor. The sample here was PBMCs, mostly from graft donor cells, taken 180 days after TCRalphabeta/CD19-depleted stem cell transplant. V and J are TRBV10-3 and TRBJ2-3; D remains unclear. DNA of the CDR3: TGTGCCATCAGTGTAGGCGGAGTTACCACAGATACGCAGTATTTT. This gives the protein CAISVGGVTTDTQYF.